This T cell receptor beta chain originates from a study of T cell repertoires in cytomegalovirus infection. General study points: Identification of carriers of CMV plus the relevant HLA was achieved through cumulative public TCR beta family frequency. Clonotypes of TCR beta that were HLA-C-restricted and CMV-specific dominated the ex vivo response.

In TCRdb, the reads were re-called with MiXCR into one record per CDR3 protein. This sample yields roughly 320,000 distinct CDR3 sequences, of which more than 8% are seen a single time; 3.5% to 4.5% belongs to the top ten. This clonotype was detected only a few times. The antigen is undetermined. This CDR3 region has 16 residues. The germline CDR1 and CDR2 sequences are SEHNR and FQNEAQ (reference sequence). V gave up 5 bases and J gave up 3 bases; unmatched junction bases: 10. Sequencing was done on a sample of PBMCs. This chain links TRBV7-9 with TRBJ2-3; 8 bases map to TRBD1. This TCR came from a human donor in good health (CMV status not recorded). Some clones in this sample may be carry-over from other donors' samples. The CDR3 DNA is TGTGCCAGCAGCCCAGTCGACAGGGGTGGGACAGATACGCAGTATTTT. Protein: CASSPVDRGGTDTQYF.